This T cell receptor (beta chain) was identified in a study of beta chain features in type 1 diabetes. Study summary: Regarding age, gender and cell yields, patients proved similar to healthy donors.

Every isolated RNA sample was fully reverse transcribed, so sequencing captured expressed TCRB transcripts. The table came from immunoSEQ multiplex PCR; TCRdb's copy has only in-frame clones and leaves some out. The sample lists more than 100,000 clones, approximately 16% occurring once. General study points: People with Type 1 diabetes carried modestly yet significantly shorter TCRB CDR3s in all four CD4+ subsets.

The CDR3 has 13 amino acids. Trimming took off 0 bases at V and 3 bases at J, with 4 bases between the two ends. CDR1 is SGHTA, CDR2 FQGNSA, per germline. Details on this clone: Its antigen is currently unknown. Additional DNA sequences in this sample encode the identical CDR3.

The origin of this receptor is a man aged 25-40 years with type 1 diabetes. The chain is built from TRBV7-2 and TRBJ2-3; D is unclear. Sequenced: central memory CD4+ T cells from blood. The CDR3 bases are TGTGCCAGCAGCTTAGCACGGACAGATACGCAGTATTTT. Residues: CASSLARTDTQYF.